A single sample is the source of the 19 T cell receptor beta chains below, sequenced in a study of T cell responses to AZD1222 COVID-19 vaccine. Repertoires were generated with immunoSEQ multiplex PCR, while TCRdb's copy carries only in-frame clones and drops some. The sample consists of roughly 90,000 clones, roughly nine tenths of them appearing once. The input for sequencing was peripheral blood, taken 28 days after the second AZD1222 dose. Every receptor here comes from an adult who received the AZD1222 COVID-19 vaccine.

V and J are TRBV12-3 or TRBV12-4 and TRBJ2-1; possibly TRBD2 for D (6 bases). This CDR3 comprises 12 residues. Deletions cut 6 bases from V and 6 bases from J, with 9 bases between. CDR3 protein: CASRLLANEQFF. The CDR3 region has the DNA TGTGCCAGCAGACTACTAGCCAATGAGCAGTTCTTC.

The chain has TRBV9 and TRBJ2-5; 8 bases align to TRBD1. The germline gives CDR1 SGDLS, CDR2 YYNGEE. This CDR3 spans 16 amino acids. Unmatched junction bases numbered 9, after V lost 2 bases and J lost 3 bases. The CDR3 DNA reads as TGTGCCAGCAGCGTGTTGGGCGGGACAGGAAAAGAGACCCAGTACTTC. It translates to CASSVLGGTGKETQYF.

The J gene is TRBJ2-1, the V gene TRBV20-1, with a tentative D call TRBD1 (6 bases). V lost 6 bases and J 10 bases, leaving 13 bases between the germline ends. Germline V gene data show CDR1 as DFQATT and CDR2 as SNEGSKA (reference sequence). The CDR3 is 11 amino acids. CDR3 amino acids: CSANTGNEQFF. The DNA for the CDR3 is TGCAGTGCAAATACAGGGAACGAGCAGTTCTTC.

The table lists this clone with a count of one. V is TRBV4-1 and J is TRBJ1-1; no clear D gene. Germline-derived CDR1 and CDR2 are MGHRA and YSYEKL. The germline V and J ends were trimmed by 4 bases and 8 bases, with 14 bases remaining between them. This CDR3 is 13 amino acids long. CDR3 sequence: CASSPGTNPEAFF. CDR3 in DNA: TGCGCCAGCAGCCCGGGTACCAACCCCGAAGCTTTCTTT.

This clone was picked up a small number of times. The CDR3 sequence: CASSLRMGGRPEAFF. CDR3 bases: TGTGCCAGCAGCTTGCGCATGGGAGGACGGCCTGAAGCTTTCTTT. J is TRBJ1-1 and V is TRBV5-6, with D unclear. Trimming stripped 1 base from V and 6 bases from J, with 16 bases between. Germline-derived CDR1 and CDR2 are SGHDT and YYEEEE. This CDR3 contains 15 residues.

A single count supports this clone. The gene calls are TRBV27 and TRBJ2-3, with D unclear. Between the trimmed V and J ends, which lost 3 bases and 3 bases, there was a span of 13 bases. The CDR3 consists of 15 residues. CDR1 and CDR2 (germline): MNHEY, SMNVEV (reference sequence). CDR3 nucleotides: TGTGCCAGCAGTTTCGGGCCCACTTTAACAGATACGCAGTATTTT. This codes for CASSFGPTLTDTQYF.

The chain combines TRBV3-1 (or the pseudogene TRBV3-2) with TRBJ2-1, with TRBD2 identical over 8 bases. Trimming took 3 bases from V and 0 from J; bases not matched to a gene: 13. Germline V gene data show CDR1 as LGHDT and CDR2 as YNNKEL (reference sequence). This CDR3 spans 19 amino acids. CDR3 protein: CASSHHGASGSYSYNEQFF. Here the CDR3 DNA reads TGTGCCAGCAGCCATCATGGGGCTAGCGGGTCTTACTCCTACAATGAGCAGTTCTTC.

The chain links TRBV9 to TRBJ2-3; 9 bases match TRBD2. The CDR3 is 15 residues long. In germline, CDR1 is SGDLS, CDR2 YYNGEE. V lost 3 bases, J lost 1 base, and 3 bases stayed unmatched. CDR3 amino acids: CASSARGGGTDTQYF. The DNA for the CDR3 is TGTGCCAGCAGCGCGCGGGGGGGTGGCACAGATACGCAGTATTTT.

This sequence joins TRBV12-3 or TRBV12-4 and TRBJ2-1; perhaps TRBD2 as D (5 bases). This CDR3 is 12 amino acids long. Deletions cut 5 bases from V and 14 bases from J, with 16 bases between. The CDR3 loop reads CASSLRELKEFF. CDR3 DNA: TGTGCCAGCAGTCTGAGGGAGCTGAAGGAGTTCTTC.

J is TRBJ2-5 and V is TRBV3-1 (or the pseudogene TRBV3-2); a weak D match, TRBD1 (6 bases). Trimming left V 2 bases short and J 1 base short, with 11 bases between. The germline V gene has CDR1 LGHDT and CDR2 YNNKEL (reference sequence). The CDR3 is 15 amino acids. This chain's CDR3 is CASSQNTGPQETQYF. The CDR3 DNA reads as TGTGCCAGCAGCCAAAACACAGGGCCCCAAGAGACCCAGTACTTC.

The chain recombines TRBV21-1 with TRBJ1-2; the table's TRBD1 call for D was not verified on the DNA. TRBV21-1 is designated a pseudogene. This CDR3 region has 12 residues. CDR3 sequence (DNA): TGTGCCAGCAGCAAAGTAAGGGGGCGTTTGACCTTC. Translation: CASSKVRGRLTF.

The gene calls are TRBV5-6 and TRBJ1-1; D is ambiguous. Germline V gene lookup returns CDR1 SGHDT and CDR2 YYEEEE. V was cut by 2 bases and J by 1 base, with 9 bases left in between. The CDR3 is 14 residues long. As DNA, the CDR3 is TGTGCCAGCAGCTTCGTCGGGCCGAACACTGAAGCTTTCTTT. Amino acids: CASSFVGPNTEAFF.

This clone was seen once. This chain uses TRBV28 with TRBJ1-5; tentative D call: TRBD1 (5 bases). Germline values: CDR1 MDHEN, CDR2 SYDVKM. Deletions cut 6 bases from V and 0 bases from J, with 15 bases between. CDR3 length: 16 amino acids. The CDR3 DNA is TGTGCCAGCAGGAGAGACAGAGACTATAGCAATCAGCCCCAGCATTTT. Translation: CASRRDRDYSNQPQHF.

This clone was counted only a few times. V usage is TRBV19 and J usage is TRBJ1-5; 10 bases match TRBD1. V was clipped by 5 bases and J by 6 bases; unmatched bases: 4. Germline V CDR1 and CDR2: LNHDA, SQIVND (reference sequence). This CDR3 region has 14 residues. CDR3 loop: CASSVRTGGQPQHF. Written as DNA, the CDR3 is TGTGCCAGTAGTGTCAGGACAGGGGGTCAGCCCCAGCATTTT.

V usage is TRBV18 and J usage is TRBJ1-2, with D possibly being TRBD1 (6 bases). The CDR3 covers 15 residues. Germline V CDR1 and CDR2: KGHSH, LQKENI. Trimming stripped 3 bases from V and 2 bases from J, with 13 bases between. The DNA for the CDR3 is TGTGCCAGCTCACCTCAAACAGGGCAGAACTATGGCTACACCTTC. Its protein is CASSPQTGQNYGYTF.

The rearrangement uses TRBV19 and TRBJ1-3, with D hard to call. Deletions cut 7 bases from V and 0 bases from J, with 13 bases between. The CDR3 contains 15 residues. The germline gives CDR1 LNHDA, CDR2 SQIVND (reference sequence). CDR3: CASKRGRDSGNTIYF. The CDR3 coding sequence is TGTGCCAGTAAGAGAGGACGGGACTCTGGAAACACCATATATTTT.

V gene TRBV29-1 combines with J gene TRBJ2-7; 11 bases fit TRBD1. The CDR3 totals 13 residues. The J segment lost 3 bases and the V segment lost 6 bases, leaving 4 bases of the junction unmatched. The germline CDR1 and CDR2 sequences are SQVTM and ANQGSEA. CDR3 sequence (DNA): TGCAGCGTGGGACAGGGGGAGATCTACGAGCAGTACTTC. As protein: CSVGQGEIYEQYF.

The chain recombines TRBV9 with TRBJ2-2; 12 bases align to TRBD2. Trimming removed 6 bases from V and 7 bases from J; junction bases left unmatched: 13. Germline V gene sequence: CDR1 SGDLS, CDR2 YYNGEE. The CDR3 contains 17 residues. CDR3 coding DNA: TGTGCCAGCACCGGTGATCTAGCGGGGGGGCGAGTCGGGGAGCTGTTTTTT. This encodes CASTGDLAGGRVGELFF.

The chain employs TRBV12-3 or TRBV12-4 and TRBJ1-2; 8 nucleotides line up with TRBD1. The junction had 6 bases not matched to a gene; V was cut back by 6 bases and J by 6 bases. CDR3 length: 13 residues. The CDR3 DNA is TGTGCCAGCAGGCAGGGGGCGCGTGATGGCTACACCTTC. This codes for CASRQGARDGYTF.